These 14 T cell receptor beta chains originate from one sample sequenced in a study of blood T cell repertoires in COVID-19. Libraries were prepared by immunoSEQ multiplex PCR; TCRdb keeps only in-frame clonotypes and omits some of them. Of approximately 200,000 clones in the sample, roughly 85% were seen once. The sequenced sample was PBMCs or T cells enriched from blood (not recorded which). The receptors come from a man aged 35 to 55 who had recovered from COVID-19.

CDR3 in DNA: TGTGCCAGCGTGGGAGGCTATGGCTACACCTTC. Translation gives CASVGGYGYTF. The chain links TRBV6-5 to TRBJ1-2; D is unclear. The CDR3 runs 11 residues. The germline CDR1 and CDR2 sequences are MNHEY and SVGAGI. Trimming took off 8 bases at V and 4 bases at J, with 8 bases between the two ends.

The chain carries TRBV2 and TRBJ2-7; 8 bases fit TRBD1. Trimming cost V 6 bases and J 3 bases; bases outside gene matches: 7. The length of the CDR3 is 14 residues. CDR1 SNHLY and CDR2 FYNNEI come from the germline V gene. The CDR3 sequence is CASSEGTGIYEQYF. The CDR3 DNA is TGTGCCAGCAGCGAGGGGACAGGTATCTACGAGCAGTACTTC.

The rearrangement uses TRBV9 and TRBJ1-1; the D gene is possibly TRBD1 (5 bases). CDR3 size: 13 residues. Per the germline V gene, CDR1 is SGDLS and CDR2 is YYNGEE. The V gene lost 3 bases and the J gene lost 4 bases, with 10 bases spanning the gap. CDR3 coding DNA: TGTGCCAGCAGCGGATGGGGGGGCACTGAAGCTTTCTTT. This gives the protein CASSGWGGTEAFF.

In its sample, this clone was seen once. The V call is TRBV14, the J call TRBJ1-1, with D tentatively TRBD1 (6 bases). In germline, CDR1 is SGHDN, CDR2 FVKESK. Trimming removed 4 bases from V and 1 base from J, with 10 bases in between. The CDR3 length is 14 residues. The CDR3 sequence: CASSRAGENTEAFF. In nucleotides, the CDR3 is TGTGCCAGCAGCCGCGCAGGGGAGAACACTGAAGCTTTCTTT. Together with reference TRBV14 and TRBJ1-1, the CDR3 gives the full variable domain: EAGVTQFPSHSVIEKGQTVTLRCDPISGHDNLYWYRRVMGKEIKFLLHFVKESKQDESGMPNNRFLAERTGGTYSTLKVQPAELEDSGVYFCASSRAGENTEAFFGQGTRLTVV.

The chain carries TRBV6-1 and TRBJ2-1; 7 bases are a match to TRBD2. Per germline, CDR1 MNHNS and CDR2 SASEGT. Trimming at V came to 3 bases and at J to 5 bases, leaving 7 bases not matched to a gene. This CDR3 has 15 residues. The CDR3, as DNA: TGTGCCAGCAGTGACCGGGACTACACTGACAATGAGCAGTTCTTC. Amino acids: CASSDRDYTDNEQFF.

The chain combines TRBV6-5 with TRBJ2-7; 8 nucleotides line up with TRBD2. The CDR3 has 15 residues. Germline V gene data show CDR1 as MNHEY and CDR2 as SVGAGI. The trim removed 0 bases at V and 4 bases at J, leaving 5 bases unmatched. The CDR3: CASSYSGAGAYEQYF. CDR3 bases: TGTGCCAGCAGTTACTCAGGAGCGGGAGCGTACGAGCAGTACTTC.

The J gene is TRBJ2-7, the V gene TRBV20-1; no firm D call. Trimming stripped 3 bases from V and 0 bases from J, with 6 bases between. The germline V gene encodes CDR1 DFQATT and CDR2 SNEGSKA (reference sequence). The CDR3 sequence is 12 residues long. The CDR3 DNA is TGCAGTGCTAGTGACAACTCCTACGAGCAGTACTTC. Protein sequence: CSASDNSYEQYF.

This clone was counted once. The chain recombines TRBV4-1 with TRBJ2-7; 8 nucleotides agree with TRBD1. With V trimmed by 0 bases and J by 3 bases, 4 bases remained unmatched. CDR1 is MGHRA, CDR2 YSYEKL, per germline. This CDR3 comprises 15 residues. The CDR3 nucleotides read TGCGCCAGCAGCCAAGAGGGACAGGCCAACTACGAGCAGTACTTC. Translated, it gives CASSQEGQANYEQYF.

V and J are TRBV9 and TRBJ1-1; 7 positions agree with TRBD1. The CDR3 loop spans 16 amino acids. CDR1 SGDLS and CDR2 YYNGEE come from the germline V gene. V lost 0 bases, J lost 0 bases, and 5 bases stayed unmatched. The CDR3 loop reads CASSVEGGGVNTEAFF. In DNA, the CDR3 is TGTGCCAGCAGCGTAGAAGGAGGGGGCGTGAACACTGAAGCTTTCTTT. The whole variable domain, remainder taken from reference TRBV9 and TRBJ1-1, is DSGVTQTPKHLITATGQRVTLRCSPRSGDLSVYWYQQSLDQGLQFLIQYYNGEERAKGNILERFSAQQFPDLHSELNLSSLELGDSALYFCASSVEGGGVNTEAFFGQGTRLTVV.

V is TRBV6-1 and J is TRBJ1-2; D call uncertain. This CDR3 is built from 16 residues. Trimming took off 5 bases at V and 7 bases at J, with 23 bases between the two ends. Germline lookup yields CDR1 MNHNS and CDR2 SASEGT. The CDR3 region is CASSKVQDGRQRGYTF. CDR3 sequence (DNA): TGTGCCAGCAGTAAAGTTCAGGACGGGAGGCAACGTGGCTACACCTTC.

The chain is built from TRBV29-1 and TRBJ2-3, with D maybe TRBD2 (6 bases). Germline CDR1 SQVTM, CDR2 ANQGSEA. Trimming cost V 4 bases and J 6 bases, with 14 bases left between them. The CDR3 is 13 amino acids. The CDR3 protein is CSVAEGAGDTQYF. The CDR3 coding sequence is TGCAGCGTTGCGGAAGGGGCGGGGGATACGCAGTATTTT.

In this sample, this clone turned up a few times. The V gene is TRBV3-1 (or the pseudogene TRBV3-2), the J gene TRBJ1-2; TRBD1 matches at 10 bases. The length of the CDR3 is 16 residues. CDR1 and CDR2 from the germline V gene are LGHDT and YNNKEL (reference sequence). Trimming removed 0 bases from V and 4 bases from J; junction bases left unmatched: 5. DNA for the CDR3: TGTGCCAGCAGCCAAGACGGGACAGGGGTTTTCTATGGCTACACCTTC. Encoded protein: CASSQDGTGVFYGYTF.

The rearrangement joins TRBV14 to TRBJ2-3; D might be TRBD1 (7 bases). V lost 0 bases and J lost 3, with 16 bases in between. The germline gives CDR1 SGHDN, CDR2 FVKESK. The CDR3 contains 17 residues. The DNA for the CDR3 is TGTGCCAGCAGCCAAGATCATTGGCAGGGGGGTACAGATACGCAGTATTTT. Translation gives CASSQDHWQGGTDTQYF.

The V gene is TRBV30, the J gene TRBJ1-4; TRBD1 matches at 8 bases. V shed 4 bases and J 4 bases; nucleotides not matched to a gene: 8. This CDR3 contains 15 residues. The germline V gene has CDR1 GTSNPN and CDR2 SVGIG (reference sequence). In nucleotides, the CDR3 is TGTGCCTGGACCCCAGGGGACAGGTTTAATGAAAAACTGTTTTTT. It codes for CAWTPGDRFNEKLFF.